This T cell receptor (beta chain) was recorded in a study of shared clonotypes between healthy human individuals. Study background: Used for every donor were three CD4 naive, three CD4 memory, two CD8 naive and one CD8 memory plate.

Donation came from healthy HIV-negative adults that had no recent acute infections or vaccinations. TCRdb's table, derived via immunoSEQ multiplex PCR, lists solely in-frame clones and lacks some. Of over 2 million clones listed, roughly 96% were seen once; the top ten hold 0.1% to 0.15%. As regards this clone: Its antigen remains unknown.

The study, taken as a whole, reports: In several donors, about 5% of naive CD4 clonotypes appeared in common.

The TCR was taken from a young man in good health. Sequencing used naive CD4+ T cells sorted from blood. Subset defined: CD45RA+ positively selected.

The CDR3 DNA reads as TGCGCCAGCAGCGAAGCAGTGAACACCGGGGAGCTGTTTTTT. This translates into CASSEAVNTGELFF. This chain links TRBV5-1 with TRBJ2-2; no clear D. V gave up 4 bases and J gave up 1 base, with 8 bases separating them. The CDR3 length is 14 residues. CDR1 and CDR2 from the germline V gene are SGHRS and YFSETQ.